The 18 T cell receptor beta chains reported below all come from one sample, sequenced in a study of blood T cell repertoires in COVID-19 (dated by TCRdb to the early 2020s). Receptor amplification or capture employed the immunoSEQ multiplex PCR assay. The clones in this table, taken by TCRdb from immuneACCESS, are in-frame only. Not every clone is retained; where verified, under half of the shortfall comes from an unresolved V gene, and the cause of the rest is unknown. This sample comprises about 670,000 clones, 70% to 90% of them detected only once. Jointly, the top ten make up around 0.3% of the sample. Sample: peripheral blood. The origin of the receptors is a woman between 18 and 29 years old with acute or convalescent COVID-19.

The V and J genes are TRBV2 and TRBJ1-2; TRBD1 is a possible D gene (6 bases). Germline V CDR1 and CDR2: SNHLY, FYNNEI. Between the trimmed V and J ends, which lost 4 bases and 1 base, there was a span of 10 bases. The CDR3 covers 14 residues. The CDR3 DNA reads as TGTGCCAGCAGTGCACAGGGCAATAACTATGGCTACACCTTC. Encoded protein: CASSAQGNNYGYTF.

The chain joins TRBV29-1 to TRBJ2-1, with 8 bases matching TRBD1. The CDR3 totals 15 residues. From germline, CDR1 is SQVTM and CDR2 ANQGSEA. V lost 6 bases, J lost 6 bases, and 13 bases stayed unmatched. The CDR3 nucleotides read TGCAGCGTCCGCGAGTGGACAGGGATACGCAATGAGCAGTTCTTC. Translated: CSVREWTGIRNEQFF.

This clone was seen just once. CDR3 region: CASSLVQGSGEQYF. The CDR3 nucleotides read TGTGCCAGCAGTTTAGTGCAGGGGTCGGGTGAGCAGTACTTC. V and J are TRBV28 and TRBJ2-7; tentatively, D is TRBD1 (6 bases). CDR3 size: 14 residues. The V end was cut by 2 bases, the J end by 7 bases, with 15 bases between. The V gene's germline CDR1 is MDHEN and CDR2 SYDVKM.

The chain has TRBV18 and TRBJ2-7; 14 nucleotides line up with TRBD2. Unmatched junction bases numbered 6, after V lost 8 bases and J lost 0 bases. CDR3 length: 16 amino acids. Germline lookup yields CDR1 KGHSH and CDR2 LQKENI. CDR3 residues: CASTGTSGSSSYEQYF. The CDR3 DNA is TGTGCCAGCACTGGGACTAGCGGGAGCAGCTCCTACGAGCAGTACTTC.

This clone was seen a single time. Other DNA sequences from this sample encode an identical CDR3 as well. J is TRBJ1-6 and V is TRBV12-3 or TRBV12-4; D unclear. Trimming shortened V by 6 bases and J by 8 bases, and 8 bases separated the two germline ends. CDR3 length equals 12 residues. The CDR3 DNA reads as TGTGCCAGCAGCCCCGGAGATTCACCCCTCCACTTT. It specifies CASSPGDSPLHF.

The chain has TRBV7-9 and TRBJ1-2; weak D call: TRBD1 (5 bases). CDR3 length: 13 amino acids. The V gene's germline CDR1 is SEHNR and CDR2 FQNEAQ (reference sequence). Trimming left V 1 base short and J 4 bases short, with 7 bases between. The CDR3 DNA is TGTGCCAGCAGCTTAGGGGACTTCTATGGCTACACCTTC. This sequence encodes CASSLGDFYGYTF.

The rearrangement uses TRBV14 and TRBJ1-2; 7 bases are shared with TRBD1. After removal of 1 base from V and 4 bases from J, the junction contained 12 bases not matched to a gene. Germline V gene lookup returns CDR1 SGHDN and CDR2 FVKESK. This CDR3 comprises 17 residues. CDR3 protein: CASSQVEGASFGYGYTF. Written as DNA, the CDR3 is TGTGCCAGCAGCCAAGTGGAGGGGGCATCTTTTGGCTATGGCTACACCTTC.

This chain connects TRBV23-1 to TRBJ2-1; 9 positions match TRBD1. TRBV23-1 is classed as an ORF, of uncertain function. The V segment lost 11 bases and the J segment 9 bases; nucleotides outside the gene matches: 20. The CDR3 has 16 amino acids. CDR3 residues: CARRAPGQGMKSEQFF. The CDR3 DNA reads as TGCGCCCGAAGGGCTCCGGGACAGGGTATGAAGAGTGAGCAGTTCTTC.

This sequence joins TRBV7-9 and TRBJ1-3; 7 bases are a match to TRBD1. The CDR3 is made up of 16 amino acids. Unmatched junction bases numbered 7, after V lost 0 bases and J lost 5 bases. CDR1 and CDR2 (germline): SEHNR, FQNEAQ (reference sequence). CDR3 residues: CASSLATGQRRNTIYF. DNA of the CDR3: TGTGCCAGCAGCTTAGCGACAGGGCAGAGGAGAAACACCATATATTTT.

The rearrangement uses TRBV4-1 and TRBJ1-1, with D possibly matching TRBD1 (6 bases). V was trimmed by 3 bases and J by 4 bases, leaving 12 bases between them. CDR1 MGHRA and CDR2 YSYEKL come from the germline V gene. The CDR3 contains 14 residues. CDR3 amino acids: CASSHPQGTTEAFF. CDR3 sequence (DNA): TGCGCCAGCAGCCACCCACAGGGTACCACTGAAGCTTTCTTT.

A note on this clone: The sample contains more than one DNA sequence encoding this CDR3. The CDR3 sequence is CAWNLNTEAFF. The CDR3 region has the DNA TGTGCCTGGAATCTTAACACTGAAGCTTTCTTT. The chain couples TRBV30 to TRBJ1-1; no clear D. The CDR3 runs to 11 residues. The germline gives CDR1 GTSNPN, CDR2 SVGIG (reference sequence). Deletions cut 4 bases from V and 2 bases from J, with 5 bases between.

The V call is TRBV9, the J call TRBJ1-3, with no clear D. The CDR3 is 15 amino acids. Germline V CDR1 and CDR2: SGDLS, YYNGEE. Trimming shortened V by 5 bases and J by 0 bases, and 12 bases separated the two germline ends. The CDR3 bases are TGTGCCAGCAGTGGCGACTTCAACTCTGGAAACACCATATATTTT. The encoded protein is CASSGDFNSGNTIYF. Full variable domain (missing parts from reference TRBV9 and TRBJ1-3): DSGVTQTPKHLITATGQRVTLRCSPRSGDLSVYWYQQSLDQGLQFLIQYYNGEERAKGNILERFSAQQFPDLHSELNLSSLELGDSALYFCASSGDFNSGNTIYFGEGSWLTVV.

This rearrangement joins TRBV5-6 to TRBJ1-2, with D hard to call. V lost 2 bases, J lost 3 bases, and 23 bases lay in between. The germline V gene encodes CDR1 SGHDT and CDR2 YYEEEE. CDR3 size: 18 residues. In DNA form, the CDR3 reads TGTGCCAGCAGCTTTCGAGGTTCGGGAAGGGTTTTAGACTATGGCTACACCTTC. Amino acids: CASSFRGSGRVLDYGYTF.

Only a few counts were recorded for this clone. The J gene is TRBJ2-1, the V gene TRBV19; 8 positions match TRBD2. The length of the CDR3 is 16 residues. In germline, CDR1 is LNHDA, CDR2 SQIVND (reference sequence). With 2 bases clipped from V and 3 bases from J, the junction kept 6 bases outside the gene matches. CDR3 in DNA: TGTGCCAGTAGTATACGAGCGGGGGACCTCTACAATGAGCAGTTCTTC. This translates into CASSIRAGDLYNEQFF.

The V gene is TRBV3-1 (or the pseudogene TRBV3-2), the J gene TRBJ1-2; TRBD1 aligns across 8 bases. V gave up 5 bases and J gave up 3 bases; unmatched junction bases: 8. Looked up from germline, CDR1 is LGHDT and CDR2 is YNNKEL (reference sequence). The CDR3 loop spans 15 amino acids. The CDR3 sequence: CASSTGQGHYYGYTF. CDR3 bases: TGTGCCAGCAGCACCGGACAGGGCCACTACTATGGCTACACCTTC.

The chain carries TRBV6-5 and TRBJ2-2, with D perhaps matching TRBD1 (7 bases). CDR1 MNHEY and CDR2 SVGAGI come from the germline V gene. V dropped 6 bases and J dropped 4 bases, with 12 bases sitting between them. This CDR3 is 14 amino acids long. CDR3 coding DNA: TGTGCCAGCAGGGACAGGAGGGGCACCGGGGAGCTGTTTTTT. Residues: CASRDRRGTGELFF.

Points on this clone: This CDR3 is also generated by other DNA sequences in the sample. V is TRBV6-1 and J is TRBJ2-7, with 7 bases identical to TRBD2. The V and J ends lost 2 bases and 2 bases, in that order; junction bases with no gene match: 12. Germline V gene sequence: CDR1 MNHNS, CDR2 SASEGT. The CDR3 extends over 17 amino acids. For the CDR3, the DNA is TGTGCCAGCAGTGAACGGGGCGGCGGGGGAGGGGCCTACGAGCAGTACTTC. The encoded protein is CASSERGGGGGAYEQYF.

The chain recombines TRBV29-1 with TRBJ1-1; 9 nucleotides match TRBD1. V shed 5 bases, J shed 4 bases, and the junction held 2 bases outside the gene matches. The CDR3 is 12 residues long. Germline V gene data show CDR1 as SQVTM and CDR2 as ANQGSEA. The CDR3 spells CSVLTGGTEAFF. CDR3 DNA sequence: TGCAGCGTTCTGACAGGGGGCACTGAAGCTTTCTTT. Full variable domain (remainder filled in from reference TRBV29-1 and TRBJ1-1): SAVISQKPSRDICQRGTSLTIQCQVDSQVTMMFWYRQQPGQSLTLIATANQGSEATYESGFVIDKFPISRPNLTFSTLTVSNMSPEDSSIYLCSVLTGGTEAFFGQGTRLTVV.